The sequence of this TCR beta chain was determined in a study of cytomegalovirus exposure and HLA in healthy donors. This CDR3 has 16 residues. The junction had 8 bases not matched to a gene; V was cut back by 0 bases and J by 2 bases. Looked up from germline, CDR1 is GTSNPN and CDR2 is SVGIG (reference sequence). PCR involved 60 Vbeta and 13 Jbeta primers. Using immunoSEQ multiplex PCR, the repertoire was profiled, and TCRdb retains in-frame clones only, with some absent. The sample has about 140,000 clones; 61% are singletons. Findings and limits, study-wide: Most subjects had HLA-A and HLA-B alleles reportedly predicted accurately by TCR beta sequences. A later analysis linked a missense DCLRE1C variant to TCR beta V- and J-gene trimming.

This clone was picked up one time. The antigen is unknown. What was sequenced was PBMCs. The TCR originated in a male donor in good health and CMV-seronegative. This chain links TRBV30 with TRBJ2-3, with 7 bases identical to TRBD2. Written as DNA, the CDR3 is TGTGCCTGGAGTGTAGGCGGGGGAGTCATCACAGATACGCAGTATTTT. As protein: CAWSVGGGVITDTQYF. The full variable domain, in which reference TRBV30 and TRBJ2-3 provide the parts outside the CDR3, is SQTIHQWPATLVQPVGSPLSLECTVEGTSNPNLYWYRQAAGRGLQLLFYSVGIGQISSEVPQNLSASRPQDRQFILSSKKLLLSDSGFYLCAWSVGGGVITDTQYFGPGTRLTVL.